This entry features one T cell receptor beta chain sequence. Its target is not known. TCRdb keeps only in-frame clones here, not all; method: immunoSEQ multiplex PCR. The sample lists 120,000 to 150,000 clones, 88% occurring once. This sample was taken from a study of T cell responses to AZD1222 COVID-19 vaccine. Study conclusions and caveats: The peak T cell response came first, and repertoires were sampled only after it. A mostly white British donor set with more females was recruited, and clonal diversity was possibly underestimated.

V was clipped by 6 bases and J by 7 bases, with 24 bases between them. Germline CDR1 is SQVTM and CDR2 is ANQGSEA. The CDR3 contains 15 residues. The sample in question was peripheral blood, obtained 28 days after the second dose of the MenACWY control vaccine. The clonotype originates from an adult who received the MenACWY meningococcal vaccine as a control. The chain is built from TRBV29-1 and TRBJ1-2; TRBD1 is a possible D gene (6 bases). CDR3 sequence: CSVFGTGRGRGGYTF. CDR3 in DNA: TGCAGCGTATTTGGCACGGGGCGGGGGCGCGGTGGCTACACCTTC.